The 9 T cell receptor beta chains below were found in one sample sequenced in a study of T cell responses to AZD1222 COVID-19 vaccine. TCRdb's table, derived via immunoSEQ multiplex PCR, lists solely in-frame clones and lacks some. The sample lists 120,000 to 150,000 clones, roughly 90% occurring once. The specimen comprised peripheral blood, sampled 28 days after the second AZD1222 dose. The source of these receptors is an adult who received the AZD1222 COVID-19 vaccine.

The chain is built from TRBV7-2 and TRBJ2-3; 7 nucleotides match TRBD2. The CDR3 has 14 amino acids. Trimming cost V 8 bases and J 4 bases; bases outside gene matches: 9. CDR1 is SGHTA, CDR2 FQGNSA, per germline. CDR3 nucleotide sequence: TGTGCCAGCTCGACTAGCCCTCTAGCAGATACGCAGTATTTT. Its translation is CASSTSPLADTQYF.

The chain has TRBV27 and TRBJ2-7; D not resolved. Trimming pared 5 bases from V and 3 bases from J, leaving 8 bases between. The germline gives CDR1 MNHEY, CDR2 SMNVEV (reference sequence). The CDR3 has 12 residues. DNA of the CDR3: TGTGCCAGCAGTGCCCTTCTCTACGAGCAGTACGTC. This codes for CASSALLYEQYV.

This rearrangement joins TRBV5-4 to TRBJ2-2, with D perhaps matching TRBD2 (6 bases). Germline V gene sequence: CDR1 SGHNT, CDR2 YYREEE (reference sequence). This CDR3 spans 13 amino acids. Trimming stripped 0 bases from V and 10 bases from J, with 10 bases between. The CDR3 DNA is TGTGCCAGCAGCTTGGCGGGGACTCAGGAGCTGTTTTTT. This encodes CASSLAGTQELFF.

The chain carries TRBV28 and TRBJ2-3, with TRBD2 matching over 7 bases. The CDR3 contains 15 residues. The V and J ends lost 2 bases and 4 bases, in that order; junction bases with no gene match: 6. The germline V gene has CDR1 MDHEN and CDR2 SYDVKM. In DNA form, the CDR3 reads TGTGCCAGCAGTTTACGAGCGGGGAGCGCAGATACGCAGTATTTT. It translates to CASSLRAGSADTQYF.

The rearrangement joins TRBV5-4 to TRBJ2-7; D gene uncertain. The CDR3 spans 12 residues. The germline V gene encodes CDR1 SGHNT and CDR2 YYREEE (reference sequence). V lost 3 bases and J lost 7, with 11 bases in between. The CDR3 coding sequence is TGTGCCAGCAGCTCAACAATGGGGGAGCAGTACTTC. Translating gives CASSSTMGEQYF. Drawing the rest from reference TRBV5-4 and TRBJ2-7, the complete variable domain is ETGVTQSPTHLIKTRGQQVTLRCSSQSGHNTVSWYQQALGQGPQFIFQYYREEENGRGNFPPRFSGLQFPNYSSELNVNALELDDSALYLCASSSTMGEQYFGPGTRLTVT.

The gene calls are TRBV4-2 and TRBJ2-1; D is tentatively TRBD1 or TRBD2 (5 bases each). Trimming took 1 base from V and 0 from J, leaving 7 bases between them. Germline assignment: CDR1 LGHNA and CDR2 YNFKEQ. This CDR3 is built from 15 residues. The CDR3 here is CASSQAGPSYNEQFF. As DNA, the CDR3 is TGTGCCAGCAGCCAAGCGGGGCCCTCCTACAATGAGCAGTTCTTC.

The CDR3 loop is CATRASGSDEQYF. For the CDR3, the DNA is TGTGCCACCAGGGCTAGCGGGTCGGACGAGCAGTACTTC. The V call is TRBV24-1, the J call TRBJ2-7; 8 bases are shared with TRBD2. Trimming removed 7 bases from V and 5 bases from J; junction bases left unmatched: 6. CDR1 and CDR2 (germline): KGHDR, SFDVKD. The CDR3 is made up of 13 amino acids.

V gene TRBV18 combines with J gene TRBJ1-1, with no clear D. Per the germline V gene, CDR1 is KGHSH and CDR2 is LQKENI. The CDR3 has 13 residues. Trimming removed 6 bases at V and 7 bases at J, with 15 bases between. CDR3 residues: CASSLNFGDEAFF. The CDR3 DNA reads TGTGCCAGCTCCCTTAACTTTGGGGATGAAGCTTTCTTT.

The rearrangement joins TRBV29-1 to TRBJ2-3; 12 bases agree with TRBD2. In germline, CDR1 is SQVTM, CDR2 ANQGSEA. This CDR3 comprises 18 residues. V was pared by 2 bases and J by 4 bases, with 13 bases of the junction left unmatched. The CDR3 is CSVERFARLAGVSDTQYF. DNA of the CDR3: TGCAGCGTTGAAAGATTTGCTAGACTAGCGGGAGTATCAGATACGCAGTATTTT.